This TCR beta chain was sequenced for a study of shared clonotypes between healthy human individuals (dated by TCRdb to the early 2020s). For the wider study: The cohort included three men and a couple of women between 18 and 49 years of age. To estimate repertoire size and how much clonotype sharing occurs between individuals, the study deeply sequenced the blood TCR repertoires of about five healthy adults. Leukapheresis yielded between about 0.85 and 9 billion PBMCs per donor. Per donor, three plates each were used for CD4 naive and CD4 memory, two for CD8 naive, and one for CD8 memory. To increase sequencing depth and limit assay-specific biases, different laboratories used diverse techniques to prepare libraries and sequence TCR repertoires.

CD8 naive samples were obtained by positive selection for CCR7 among CD45RO-negative cells, yielding a CD45RA+CCR7+ population from which TemRA cells were excluded. Healthy HIV-negative adults with no recently reported acute infections or vaccinations were included as donors. Only Caucasian adults living in Nashville, Tennessee, USA were represented among the donors. Blood was obtained by leukapheresis, after which PBMCs were separated by Ficoll-Histopaque density gradient centrifugation and cryopreserved in liquid nitrogen vapor phase. Purity and quantity of every magnetically sorted T cell population were checked by analytical flow cytometry. Genomic DNA was isolated from every sorted fraction and measured by UV absorbance on a Nanodrop 2000c. The CDR3 spans 14 residues, from the cysteine through the phenylalanine. Of the read, only the CDR3 DNA is kept; its 42 bases are in frame from base 1. CDR1 and CDR2, looked up from the germline V gene (reference sequence), are LNHNV and YYDKDF. V loses 4 bases, J loses 5 bases, and the germline ends lie 15 bases apart.

The full study reports these points: The small number of donors limited the genetic and exposure-history diversity represented. Sampling was restricted to blood, and TCR repertoires in tissue are likely to differ from TCR repertoires in blood. Estimated clonotype richness was generally larger for naive than for memory subsets. Incomplete sequencing was indicated by rarefaction of sorted-subset datasets, despite the large sequencing depth. Pairwise subsampling indicated that sequencing depth was expected to affect the degree of clonotype sharing among donors. Roughly 5% of naive CD4, 3.5% of naive CD8, roughly 2.4% of memory CD4, and approximately 0.39% of memory CD8 clonotypes were shared across a few donors. Clonotypes shared by all four sorted-subset donors showed higher generation probabilities than non-shared clonotypes.

In the case of this clone: Its recognized antigen is unknown. Base-call qualities are not available, and no considerably larger clone is one nucleotide away.

Using the deep immunoSEQ assay, TCR CDR3 regions were amplified from genomic DNA by multiplex PCR. For each cell subset, the extracted genomic DNA was distributed evenly across all wells of several immunoSEQ 96-well plates, and each plate served as one replicate. For sorted subsets, around 0.2 ug genomic DNA, equal to 30,000 to 35,000 T cell genomes, was loaded into each replicate PCR. Purified libraries were measured with a Qubit 3.0 fluorometer, size-checked on a Bioanalyzer 2100, and measured again with the KAPA Library Quantification kit. A separate single-read 150-cycle Illumina NextSeq 550 flow cell was used to sequence each immunoSEQ 96-well plate. Per the authors' processing: The immunoSEQ output contained only junctional sequences without quality scores, so filtering could not match that applied to full-length reads. Sequences were annotated with PyIR, a Python wrapper for IgBLAST v1.9, and V/J genes and CDR3 were assigned using IMGT germline references. Reads were filtered out if the reads had weak V/J assignments (E-value above 1e-6), no CDR3, stop codons, out-of-frame junctions, or ambiguous translated residues. A V3J clonotype was defined by an identical inferred V gene, J gene, and CDR3 amino acid sequence. The percentage overlap between two repertoires was calculated by dividing the number of shared unique clonotypes by the size of the smaller repertoire. Richness of each repertoire was evaluated using RTK rarefaction, the Chao1 estimator, and Recon v2.1 estimates of unobserved clonotypes. For all TCRbeta clonotypes obtained by the gDNA method from a handful of donors, generation probabilities were computed with OLGA. In TCRdb, the immuneACCESS table is reduced to in-frame sequences with V and J assigned. These tables do not hold every clone; where another copy was compared, an unresolved V gene accounts for under half, and the others remain unexplained. That table supplies the V and J calls and clone size; D and trimming were determined from the DNA. The table for this sample lists around 1,900,000 clones; 93% of them were counted only once. In total, the top ten clones hold around 1.7% of the sample.

This clonotype originated in a young man in good health. Some clones in this sample may be carry-over from other donors' samples. Material for sequencing was naive CD8+ T cells from PBMCs. Interpreted using the paper, the cell subset or site label stands for: CD45RA+CCR7+. The chain uses TRBV15 and TRBJ2-7; the D gene is unclear. The encoded CDR3 is CATSILLPPDEQYF. At the DNA level, the sequence is TGTGCCACCAGCATACTACTACCCCCCGACGAGCAGTACTTC. Outside the CDR3, residues come from the reference TRBV15 and TRBJ2-7 proteins, so the full variable domain is: DAMVIQNPRYQVTQFGKPVTLSCSQTLNHNVMYWYQQKSSQAPKLLFHYYDKDFNNEADTPDNFQSRRPNTSFCFLDIRSPGLGDTAMYLCATSILLPPDEQYFGPGTRLTVT.